The 8 T cell receptor beta chains given below trace back to one sample, sequenced in a study of blood T cell repertoires in COVID-19 (dated by TCRdb to the early 2020s). Libraries were made using the immunoSEQ multiplex PCR assay. What TCRdb holds here is the immuneACCESS table cut down to in-frame rearrangements. Part of the clones is not present; checked against another copy, under half of the missing clones reflect an unresolved V gene, and the others are unexplained. In this sample the table shows roughly 38,000 clones, roughly four fifths of which occur a single time. The ten largest clones take up approximately 42% of the sample. The source material was peripheral blood. The receptor set was obtained from a man in his forties with active or convalescent COVID-19.

This clone is a singleton in its sample. The chain uses TRBV6-4 and TRBJ2-1; 12 bases fit TRBD2. Per the germline V gene, CDR1 is MRHNA and CDR2 is SNTAGT. The CDR3 has 16 amino acids. V lost 4 bases, J lost 4 bases, and 5 bases stayed unmatched. The CDR3 loop reads CASSAMGLAGYNEQFF. In nucleotides, the CDR3 is TGTGCCAGCAGTGCTATGGGACTAGCGGGTTACAATGAGCAGTTCTTC.

The chain combines TRBV5-5 with TRBJ2-7; 9 bases match TRBD2. V lost 0 bases to trimming and J lost 3 bases; unmatched junction nucleotides: 4. Germline assignment: CDR1 SGHKS and CDR2 YYEKEE (reference sequence). The CDR3 extends over 15 amino acids. This CDR3 is CASSLAGTSLYEQYF. The CDR3 bases are TGTGCCAGCAGCTTGGCCGGGACTAGCCTCTACGAGCAGTACTTC.

The chain uses TRBV5-1 and TRBJ1-1; D remains unclear. The CDR3 covers 14 residues. Germline CDR1 reads SGHRS; CDR2 reads YFSETQ. V lost 4 bases to trimming and J lost 1 base, with 11 bases between them. The CDR3: CASSPTAGNTEAFF. The CDR3 DNA follows: TGCGCCAGCAGCCCGACTGCGGGGAACACTGAAGCTTTCTTT.

This chain joins TRBV11-2 and TRBJ1-1; 8 bases align to TRBD1. The CDR3 contains 14 residues. CDR1 and CDR2 (germline): SGHAT, FQNNGV. V lost 2 bases, J lost 3 bases, and 2 bases stayed unmatched. CDR3 nucleotide sequence: TGTGCCAGCAGCTTAACAGGGGGTGACACTGAAGCTTTCTTT. It encodes CASSLTGGDTEAFF.

The chain couples TRBV3-1 (or the pseudogene TRBV3-2) to TRBJ1-2; D perhaps matches TRBD1 (5 bases). CDR1 is LGHDT, CDR2 YNNKEL, per germline (reference sequence). The CDR3 length is 13 residues. V lost 10 bases to trimming and J lost 7 bases, with 19 bases between them. CDR3 in DNA: TGTGCCACCCTTCCAGAGGGCGGGGGTGGCTACACCTTC. Translation gives CATLPEGGGGYTF.

The rearrangement uses TRBV29-1 and TRBJ1-2; TRBD1 aligns across 7 bases. The CDR3 is 13 residues long. With V trimmed by 3 bases and J by 5 bases, 6 bases remained unmatched. CDR1 SQVTM and CDR2 ANQGSEA come from the germline V gene. The CDR3 DNA reads TGCAGCGTTGACGACAGGGACCGATATGGCTACACCTTC. The encoded protein is CSVDDRDRYGYTF.

There are a few counts of this clone. The rearrangement uses TRBV6-1 and TRBJ2-2; a possible D gene is TRBD2 (5 bases). CDR3 length: 13 amino acids. CDR1 is MNHNS, CDR2 SASEGT, per germline. V was trimmed by 1 base and J by 7 bases, leaving 7 bases between them. The CDR3 region has the DNA TGTGCCAGCAGTGAAGGGACTGGCGGGGAGCTGTTTTTT. This sequence encodes CASSEGTGGELFF.

A few counts support this clone. In DNA form, the CDR3 reads TGTGCCAGCAGCTCGGGCGGGGGGAGTAATGAAAAACTGTTTTTT. Residues: CASSSGGGSNEKLFF. The genes are TRBV5-5 and TRBJ1-4; D may be TRBD1 (5 bases). The CDR3 consists of 15 residues. With 3 bases removed from V and 4 bases from J, the gap between germline ends came to 13 bases. Germline-derived CDR1 and CDR2 are SGHKS and YYEKEE (reference sequence).